The 21 T cell receptor beta chains below come from one sample, sequenced in a study of T cell responses to AZD1222 COVID-19 vaccine. Data came from immunoSEQ multiplex PCR; TCRdb stores just in-frame clones and leaves some out. The repertoire holds some 150,000 clones, with 85% to 95% as singletons. The material sequenced was peripheral blood, taken on day 0 of AZD1222 vaccination. All receptors come from an adult in good health.

The chain uses TRBV11-2 and TRBJ1-6; D gene uncertain. The CDR3 covers 13 residues. Germline assignment: CDR1 SGHAT and CDR2 FQNNGV. The V end lost 2 bases, the J end lost 6 bases, and 5 bases lay between the germline ends. The CDR3 loop is CASSLQVNSPLHF. The CDR3 DNA reads as TGTGCCAGCAGCTTACAAGTTAATTCACCCCTCCACTTT. Variable domain in full (rest from reference TRBV11-2 and TRBJ1-6): EAGVAQSPRYKIIEKRQSVAFWCNPISGHATLYWYQQILGQGPKLLIQFQNNGVVDDSQLPKDRFSAERLKGVDSTLKIQPAKLEDSAVYLCASSLQVNSPLHFGNGTRLTVT.

J is TRBJ1-2 and V is TRBV5-5; D might be TRBD1 (5 bases). Trimming pared 4 bases from V and 5 bases from J, leaving 21 bases between. The CDR3 extends over 16 amino acids. Per the germline V gene, CDR1 is SGHKS and CDR2 is YYEKEE (reference sequence). This CDR3 reads CASSHNGGAGLYGYTF. CDR3 in DNA: TGTGCCAGCAGCCACAATGGCGGCGCAGGGTTATATGGCTACACCTTC.

The rearrangement uses TRBV30 and TRBJ2-1; D gene ambiguous. The CDR3 length is 13 residues. The V and J ends lost 0 bases and 9 bases respectively, with 12 bases between them. Germline V gives CDR1 GTSNPN, CDR2 SVGIG (reference sequence). For the CDR3, the DNA is TGTGCCTGGAGTGTATTCTTGGGTGGTGAGCAGTTCTTC. Amino acid sequence: CAWSVFLGGEQFF.

The V gene is TRBV30, the J gene TRBJ1-2, with 9 bases identical to TRBD1. Germline lookup yields CDR1 GTSNPN and CDR2 SVGIG (reference sequence). This CDR3 comprises 14 residues. V shed 6 bases, J shed 4 bases, and the junction held 9 bases outside the gene matches. For the CDR3, the DNA is TGTGCCTGTAAGACAGGGGGTTCTCTCTATGGCTACACCTTC. Amino acid sequence: CACKTGGSLYGYTF. Looking up the rest from reference TRBV30 and TRBJ1-2 gives the full variable domain: SQTIHQWPATLVQPVGSPLSLECTVEGTSNPNLYWYRQAAGRGLQLLFYSVGIGQISSEVPQNLSASRPQDRQFILSSKKLLLSDSGFYLCACKTGGSLYGYTFGSGTRLTVV.

This chain joins TRBV5-1 and TRBJ1-2; no clear D gene. Germline V gene lookup returns CDR1 SGHRS and CDR2 YFSETQ. CDR3 length equals 14 residues. Trimming cost V 5 bases and J 5 bases, with 16 bases left between them. The DNA for the CDR3 is TGCGCCAGCAGTAAGGAGTCCGTAGAATATGGCTACACCTTC. This encodes CASSKESVEYGYTF.

The CDR3 is CASSFDSPNYGYTF. CDR3 coding DNA: TGCGCCAGCAGCTTCGACAGCCCTAACTATGGCTACACCTTC. The chain joins TRBV5-1 to TRBJ1-2, with D perhaps matching TRBD1 (5 bases). Trimming took 2 bases from V and 0 from J, leaving 8 bases between them. Germline V gives CDR1 SGHRS, CDR2 YFSETQ. This CDR3 is built from 14 residues.

The chain couples TRBV7-3 to TRBJ2-3, with 14 bases aligning to TRBD2. Germline values: CDR1 SGHTA, CDR2 FQGTGA. This CDR3 has 16 residues. The J segment lost 4 bases and the V segment lost 1 base, leaving 1 base of the junction unmatched. The CDR3 DNA is TGTGCCAGCAGCTTAAGACTAGCGGGGGGGTCAGATACGCAGTATTTT. It encodes CASSLRLAGGSDTQYF.

The rearrangement joins TRBV3-1 (or the pseudogene TRBV3-2) to TRBJ2-7; D is uncertain. Trimming took off 0 bases at V and 2 bases at J, with 11 bases between the two ends. The germline gives CDR1 LGHDT, CDR2 YNNKEL (reference sequence). The CDR3 has 15 amino acids. The CDR3 region is CASSQENRFPYEQYF. DNA of the CDR3: TGTGCCAGCAGCCAAGAGAACCGCTTTCCCTACGAGCAGTACTTC.

The V gene is TRBV5-6, the J gene TRBJ1-1; 8 nucleotides match TRBD1. Trimming removed 2 bases from V and 3 bases from J; junction bases left unmatched: 9. The CDR3 is 16 amino acids. Germline-derived CDR1 and CDR2 are SGHDT and YYEEEE. CDR3 amino acids: CASSLARQGPDTEAFF. The CDR3 nucleotides are TGTGCCAGCAGCTTAGCCAGACAGGGGCCGGACACTGAAGCTTTCTTT.

The rearrangement links TRBV28 to TRBJ1-1; 8 nucleotides line up with TRBD1. The CDR3 has 13 amino acids. CDR1 and CDR2 from the germline V gene are MDHEN and SYDVKM. After removal of 5 bases from V and 5 bases from J, the junction contained 4 bases not matched to a gene. The CDR3 DNA reads TGTGCCAGCAGTGCAGGGGGCCAAACTGAAGCTTTCTTT. Amino acid sequence: CASSAGGQTEAFF.

The genes are TRBV29-1 and TRBJ1-2; D gene ambiguous. The CDR3 consists of 12 residues. Germline CDR1 is SQVTM and CDR2 is ANQGSEA. Trimming pared 0 bases from V and 5 bases from J, leaving 7 bases between. This CDR3 is CSVEDPPYGYTF. As DNA, the CDR3 is TGCAGCGTTGAAGACCCCCCGTATGGCTACACCTTC.

The V and J genes are TRBV5-6 and TRBJ2-3; unclear D gene. Trimming stripped 3 bases from V and 3 bases from J, with 14 bases between. This CDR3 has 15 residues. Germline V gene lookup returns CDR1 SGHDT and CDR2 YYEEEE. The CDR3 protein is CASSSSLGMTDTQYF. CDR3 DNA sequence: TGTGCCAGCAGCTCCTCCCTTGGGATGACAGATACGCAGTATTTT.

This chain joins TRBV18 and TRBJ1-5, with D possibly being TRBD1 (5 bases). Trimming cost V 3 bases and J 0 bases, with 12 bases left between them. There are 16 residues in the CDR3. Germline V CDR1 and CDR2: KGHSH, LQKENI. CDR3 loop: CASSPLGGNSNQPQHF. CDR3 coding DNA: TGTGCCAGCTCACCCTTGGGGGGGAATAGCAATCAGCCCCAGCATTTT. Full variable domain (missing parts from reference TRBV18 and TRBJ1-5): NAGVMQNPRHLVRRRGQEARLRCSPMKGHSHVYWYRQLPEEGLKFMVYLQKENIIDESGMPKERFSAEFPKEGPSILRIQQVVRGDSAAYFCASSPLGGNSNQPQHFGDGTRLSIL.

The rearrangement uses TRBV5-1 and TRBJ2-7; 8 nucleotides match TRBD1. V was pared by 1 base and J by 2 bases, with 8 bases of the junction left unmatched. The CDR3 has 16 residues. From germline, CDR1 is SGHRS and CDR2 YFSETQ. DNA for the CDR3: TGCGCCAGCAGCTTGCGGGTGGCAGGGGGCACCTACGAGCAGTACTTC. Its protein is CASSLRVAGGTYEQYF.

This chain joins TRBV18 and TRBJ1-6; 8 nucleotides agree with TRBD1. V shed 6 bases, J shed 7 bases, and the junction held 11 bases outside the gene matches. The CDR3 is 16 amino acids. Germline values: CDR1 KGHSH, CDR2 LQKENI. DNA for the CDR3: TGTGCCAGCTCGTCCCGGACAGGGTTTGGGAATTCACCCCTCCACTTT. It specifies CASSSRTGFGNSPLHF.

The chain joins TRBV18 to TRBJ2-1, with a possible D match to TRBD1 (7 bases). Germline V gene lookup returns CDR1 KGHSH and CDR2 LQKENI. The length of the CDR3 is 13 residues. V was cut by 0 bases and J by 10 bases, with 10 bases left in between. CDR3: CASSPPQGREQFF. The CDR3 DNA reads as TGTGCCAGCTCACCACCACAGGGGAGGGAGCAGTTCTTC.

This clone was detected once. CDR3 sequence: CASSMRPYGYTF. CDR3 DNA sequence: TGTGCCAGCAGTATGAGGCCCTATGGCTACACCTTC. The genes are TRBV6-5 and TRBJ1-2; D gene ambiguous. In germline, CDR1 is MNHEY, CDR2 SVGAGI. This CDR3 comprises 12 residues. Deletions cut 5 bases from V and 4 bases from J, with 8 bases between.

The chain carries TRBV28 and TRBJ2-3; TRBD2 aligns across 7 bases. Germline trimming cut 4 bases from V and 3 bases from J; bases unmatched to any gene: 7. The length of the CDR3 is 15 residues. Germline CDR1 and CDR2: MDHEN and SYDVKM. This chain's CDR3 is CASSSPWGGTDTQYF. DNA of the CDR3: TGTGCCAGCAGTTCTCCATGGGGGGGTACAGATACGCAGTATTTT.

The chain is built from TRBV27 and TRBJ2-1; D is possibly TRBD2 (5 bases). CDR1 is MNHEY and CDR2 is SMNVEV in the germline V gene (reference sequence). This CDR3 comprises 17 residues. V lost 8 bases and J 2 bases, leaving 22 bases between the germline ends. CDR3 sequence (DNA): TGTGCCAGCCGCTCTCCCCAAGGAGGACCAACCTACAATGAGCAGTTCTTC. Amino acid sequence: CASRSPQGGPTYNEQFF.

The chain joins TRBV2 to TRBJ2-2; D may be TRBD1 (6 bases). V lost 9 bases, J lost 3 bases, and 11 bases lay in between. The CDR3 is 13 amino acids. The germline V gene has CDR1 SNHLY and CDR2 FYNNEI. The CDR3 loop is CASHRDHTGELFF. The CDR3 nucleotides read TGTGCCAGTCACAGGGATCACACCGGGGAGCTGTTTTTT. Based on the CDR3 plus reference TRBV2 and TRBJ2-2, the full variable domain is EPEVTQTPSHQVTQMGQEVILRCVPISNHLYFYWYRQILGQKVEFLVSFYNNEISEKSEIFDDQFSVERPDGSNFTLKIRSTKLEDSAMYFCASHRDHTGELFFGEGSRLTVL.

The chain carries TRBV10-1 and TRBJ2-7, with 8 nucleotides matching TRBD1. Germline assignment: CDR1 WNHNN and CDR2 SYGVQD (reference sequence). CDR3 length: 15 amino acids. J gave up 6 bases and V 11 bases, and 18 bases lay outside the gene matches. CDR3 nucleotide sequence: TGCGCCCCAGGTGGCTTTAGGGGACAGGCCTGCGAGCAGTACTTC. This sequence encodes CAPGGFRGQACEQYF.